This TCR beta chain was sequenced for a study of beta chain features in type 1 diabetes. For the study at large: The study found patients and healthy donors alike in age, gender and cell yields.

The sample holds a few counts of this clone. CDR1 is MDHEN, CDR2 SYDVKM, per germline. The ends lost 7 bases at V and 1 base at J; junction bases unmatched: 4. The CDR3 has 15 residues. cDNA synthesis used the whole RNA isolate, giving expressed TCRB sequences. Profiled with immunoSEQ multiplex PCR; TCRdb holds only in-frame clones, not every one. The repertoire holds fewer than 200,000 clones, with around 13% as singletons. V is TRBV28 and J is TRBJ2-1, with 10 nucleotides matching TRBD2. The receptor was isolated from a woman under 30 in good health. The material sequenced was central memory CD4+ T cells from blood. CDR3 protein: CASIATSGSYNEQFF. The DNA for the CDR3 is TGTGCCAGCATTGCGACTAGCGGGTCCTACAATGAGCAGTTCTTC.